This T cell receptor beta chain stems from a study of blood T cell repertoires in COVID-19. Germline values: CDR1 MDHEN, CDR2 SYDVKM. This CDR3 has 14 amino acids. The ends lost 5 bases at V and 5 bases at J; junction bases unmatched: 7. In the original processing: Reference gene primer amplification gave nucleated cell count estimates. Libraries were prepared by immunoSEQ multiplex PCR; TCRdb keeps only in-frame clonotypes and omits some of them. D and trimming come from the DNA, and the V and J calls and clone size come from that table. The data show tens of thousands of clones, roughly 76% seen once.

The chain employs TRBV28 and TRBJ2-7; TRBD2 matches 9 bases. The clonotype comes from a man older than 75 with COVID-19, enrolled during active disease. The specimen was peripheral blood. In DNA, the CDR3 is TGTGCCAGCAGTAGTAGCGGGAGAAGCCACGAGCAGTACTTC. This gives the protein CASSSSGRSHEQYF. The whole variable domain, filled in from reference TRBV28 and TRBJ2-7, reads DVKVTQSSRYLVKRTGEKVFLECVQDMDHENMFWYRQDPGLGLRLIYFSYDVKMKEKGDIPEGYSVSREKKERFSLILESASTNQTSMYLCASSSSGRSHEQYFGPGTRLTVT.